What follows are 20 T cell receptor beta chains derived from one specimen sequenced in a study of a mutant IDH1 vaccine in newly diagnosed glioma. Measured with immunoSEQ multiplex PCR; TCRdb has only the in-frame clones, and not every one. This table holds some 42,000 clones, approximately 80% found once. Described time point: week 35, safety follow-up. The vaccine gave 300 ug of a 20-mer mutant IDH1 peptide subcutaneously per dose. For these receptors, no antigen is known. The sequencing here drew on PBMCs, taken from a glioma patient whose treatment included an IDH1 peptide vaccine. The receptor source for this set is a woman aged 45-59 years with glioma.

The CDR3 region is CASSPARPLAFF. In DNA form, the CDR3 reads TGTGCCAGCAGCCCCGCTAGGCCGTTGGCTTTCTTT. V gene TRBV6-6 combines with J gene TRBJ1-1; D ambiguous. The CDR3 has 12 residues. Germline V gene sequence: CDR1 MNHNY, CDR2 SVGAGI (reference sequence). V was cut by 6 bases and J by 11 bases, with 16 bases left in between.

The chain links TRBV2 to TRBJ2-3, with 8 bases aligning to TRBD2. There are 14 residues in the CDR3. Looked up from germline, CDR1 is SNHLY and CDR2 is FYNNEI. With 8 bases clipped from V and 3 bases from J, the junction kept 7 bases outside the gene matches. CDR3 protein: CASLLAELTDTQYF. Here the CDR3 DNA reads TGTGCCAGCTTACTAGCGGAGTTAACAGATACGCAGTATTTT.

The chain joins TRBV6-5 to TRBJ1-1, with a possible D match to TRBD1 (6 bases). CDR1 MNHEY and CDR2 SVGAGI come from the germline V gene. With 6 bases removed from V and 7 bases from J, the gap between germline ends came to 15 bases. There are 13 residues in the CDR3. The CDR3 coding sequence is TGTGCCAGCAGGGAAACAGGGCCCTATGAAGCTTTCTTT. Encoded protein: CASRETGPYEAFF.

The rearrangement links TRBV6-1 to TRBJ2-3; a weak D match, TRBD2 (7 bases). V gave up 2 bases and J gave up 6 bases, with 12 bases separating them. CDR3 length: 14 amino acids. In germline, CDR1 is MNHNS, CDR2 SASEGT. CDR3 residues: CASSERGGWDTQYF. CDR3 in DNA: TGTGCCAGCAGTGAACGCGGGGGCTGGGATACGCAGTATTTT.

This clone was picked up a small number of times. V gene TRBV5-1 combines with J gene TRBJ1-1, with D maybe TRBD1 (5 bases). Trimming removed 2 bases at V and 1 base at J, with 12 bases between. The CDR3 loop spans 15 amino acids. Germline loops: CDR1 SGHRS, CDR2 YFSETQ. The DNA of the CDR3 is TGCGCCAGCAGCTTTGGGGGACGGGAGAACACTGAAGCTTTCTTT. Translating gives CASSFGGRENTEAFF. Combining the CDR3 with reference TRBV5-1 and TRBJ1-1 gives the whole variable domain KAGVTQTPRYLIKTRGQQVTLSCSPISGHRSVSWYQQTPGQGLQFLFEYFSETQRNKGNFPGRFSGRQFSNSRSEMNVSTLELGDSALYLCASSFGGRENTEAFFGQGTRLTVV.

This clone was counted once. V and J are TRBV4-1 and TRBJ2-1; 7 bases fit TRBD2. Germline V gene lookup returns CDR1 MGHRA and CDR2 YSYEKL. Germline trimming cut 4 bases from V and 5 bases from J; bases unmatched to any gene: 5. The CDR3 has 14 amino acids. The CDR3 protein is CASSRRTRNNEQFF. In DNA, the CDR3 is TGCGCCAGCAGCCGCAGGACTAGGAACAATGAGCAGTTCTTC.

The rearrangement joins TRBV6-1 to TRBJ1-4; D unresolved. Germline V gene sequence: CDR1 MNHNS, CDR2 SASEGT. This CDR3 spans 14 amino acids. Trimming removed 0 bases from V and 12 bases from J, with 14 bases in between. The CDR3 nucleotides read TGTGCCAGCAGTGAAGCGCGGCGGGTCGGGCAACTGTTTTTT. It specifies CASSEARRVGQLFF.

The CDR3 bases are TGCGCCAGCACCCTTGGCAGAGGTGACAGACTTCGCACAGATACGCAGTATTTT. Protein sequence: CASTLGRGDRLRTDTQYF. The rearrangement links TRBV5-1 to TRBJ2-3, with TRBD1 as a possible D gene (5 bases). Trimming took 6 bases from V and 1 from J, leaving 24 bases between them. The CDR3 is 18 residues long. Germline V gene data show CDR1 as SGHRS and CDR2 as YFSETQ. The entire variable domain, with the rest obtained from reference TRBV5-1 and TRBJ2-3, is as follows: KAGVTQTPRYLIKTRGQQVTLSCSPISGHRSVSWYQQTPGQGLQFLFEYFSETQRNKGNFPGRFSGRQFSNSRSEMNVSTLELGDSALYLCASTLGRGDRLRTDTQYFGPGTRLTVL.

V usage is TRBV5-5 and J usage is TRBJ1-2; maybe TRBD1 (5 bases). The CDR3 covers 15 residues. CDR1 is SGHKS and CDR2 is YYEKEE in the germline V gene (reference sequence). Trimming stripped 0 bases from V and 5 bases from J, with 14 bases between. CDR3 in amino acids: CASSLDGGELYGYTF. CDR3 bases: TGTGCCAGCAGCTTGGATGGAGGGGAGCTTTATGGCTACACCTTC.

This chain links TRBV13 with TRBJ2-7; D is unresolved. Germline CDR1 reads PRHDT; CDR2 reads FYEKMQ (reference sequence). The CDR3 has 13 amino acids. Trimming took 2 bases from V and 0 from J, leaving 5 bases between them. CDR3 sequence reads: CASSLKASYEQYF. CDR3 in DNA: TGTGCCAGCAGCTTAAAAGCCTCCTACGAGCAGTACTTC.

In its sample, this clone was seen once. V usage is TRBV7-8 and J usage is TRBJ1-1; D possibly corresponds to TRBD1 (6 bases). The CDR3 extends over 16 amino acids. V lost 2 bases and J 0 bases, leaving 13 bases between the germline ends. Germline CDR1 and CDR2: SGHVS and FQNEAQ. CDR3 protein: CASSLPTGLMNTEAFF. DNA for the CDR3: TGTGCCAGCAGCTTACCTACAGGGCTCATGAACACTGAAGCTTTCTTT.

V and J are TRBV11-2 and TRBJ1-3, with 7 bases matching TRBD1. This CDR3 comprises 16 residues. The V gene end was trimmed by 5 bases and the J gene end by 1 base; junction bases not matched to a gene: 8. The V gene's germline CDR1 is SGHAT and CDR2 FQNNGV. The CDR3 DNA reads TGTGCCAGCAGCGAATTCCACAGGGGTTCTGGAAACACCATATATTTT. This gives the protein CASSEFHRGSGNTIYF.

This sequence joins TRBV5-4 and TRBJ2-3; the D gene is possibly TRBD2 (6 bases). The CDR3 is 15 residues long. Trimming removed 4 bases at V and 4 bases at J, with 16 bases between. CDR1 and CDR2 (germline): SGHNT, YYREEE (reference sequence). Here the CDR3 reads CASSPTSKGADTQYF. CDR3 DNA: TGTGCCAGCAGCCCGACTAGTAAGGGTGCAGATACGCAGTATTTT.

This chain joins TRBV5-1 and TRBJ2-5; tentatively, D is TRBD1 (5 bases). The V gene's germline CDR1 is SGHRS and CDR2 YFSETQ. The CDR3 has 14 amino acids. V was clipped by 1 base and J by 4 bases, with 11 bases between them. The CDR3 DNA reads as TGCGCCAGCAGCTTGTGGCAGGGCAGAGAGACCCAGTACTTC. This gives the protein CASSLWQGRETQYF.

The chain recombines TRBV11-2 with TRBJ1-2; D is unresolved. V was clipped by 6 bases and J by 5 bases, with 10 bases between them. The CDR3 covers 12 residues. In germline, CDR1 is SGHAT, CDR2 FQNNGV. DNA of the CDR3: TGTGCCAGCAGTTTCGAAAGTTATGGCTACACCTTC. Amino acids: CASSFESYGYTF.

This chain links TRBV29-1 with TRBJ1-1; 9 bases line up with TRBD1. Germline CDR1 reads SQVTM; CDR2 reads ANQGSEA. CDR3 length: 17 amino acids. Germline trimming cut 8 bases from V and 3 bases from J; bases unmatched to any gene: 19. The CDR3 sequence: CSTLHRGREIGYTEAFF. The CDR3 bases are TGCAGCACTTTACACAGGGGGCGAGAAATAGGTTACACTGAAGCTTTCTTT.

The chain recombines TRBV5-1 with TRBJ2-6; TRBD1 agrees at 10 bases. The V segment lost 0 bases and the J segment 2 bases; nucleotides outside the gene matches: 8. The CDR3 extends over 19 amino acids. Germline loops: CDR1 SGHRS, CDR2 YFSETQ. The DNA for the CDR3 is TGCGCCAGCAGCTTGGAGGGGGACAGGGGCAGGGCTGGGGCCAACGTCCTGACTTTC. It is translated as CASSLEGDRGRAGANVLTF. Full variable domain (outside the CDR3, taken from reference TRBV5-1 and TRBJ2-6): KAGVTQTPRYLIKTRGQQVTLSCSPISGHRSVSWYQQTPGQGLQFLFEYFSETQRNKGNFPGRFSGRQFSNSRSEMNVSTLELGDSALYLCASSLEGDRGRAGANVLTFGAGSRLTVL.

The V call is TRBV9, the J call TRBJ1-1; D is uncertain. Per germline, CDR1 SGDLS and CDR2 YYNGEE. This CDR3 is built from 13 residues. Trimming pared 0 bases from V and 7 bases from J, leaving 10 bases between. For the CDR3, the DNA is TGTGCCAGCAGCGTAGCCGGGTATGATGAAGCTTTCTTT. Amino acid sequence: CASSVAGYDEAFF. Full variable domain (remainder filled in from reference TRBV9 and TRBJ1-1): DSGVTQTPKHLITATGQRVTLRCSPRSGDLSVYWYQQSLDQGLQFLIQYYNGEERAKGNILERFSAQQFPDLHSELNLSSLELGDSALYFCASSVAGYDEAFFGQGTRLTVV.

The rearrangement uses TRBV7-9 and TRBJ2-7; D perhaps matches TRBD1 (6 bases). V lost 6 bases and J lost 0, with 18 bases in between. Germline CDR1 and CDR2: SEHNR and FQNEAQ (reference sequence). The CDR3 totals 16 residues. CDR3 bases: TGTGCCAGCAGTTCAGTGACGGGGACAAGCTCCTACGAGCAGTACTTC. It codes for CASSSVTGTSSYEQYF.

The J gene is TRBJ1-2, the V gene TRBV5-6; maybe TRBD1 (6 bases). From germline, CDR1 is SGHDT and CDR2 YYEEEE. Deletions cut 5 bases from V and 4 bases from J, with 15 bases between. This CDR3 region has 14 residues. CDR3 bases: TGTGCCAGCAGGGCAAAGACAGGATTCTATGGCTACACCTTC. Translating gives CASRAKTGFYGYTF.